The 15 T cell receptor beta chains reported below all come from one sample, sequenced in a study of T cell changes during pregnancy in multiple sclerosis. Method: immunoSEQ multiplex PCR; TCRdb's copy keeps in-frame clones and lacks some. The sample lists fewer than 65,000 clones, 90% to 95% occurring once. Material: CD8+ T cells from peripheral blood mononuclear cells, obtained after pregnancy. The receptors shown here come from a female donor with multiple sclerosis, enrolled in a pregnancy study.

The chain links TRBV27 to TRBJ2-7; no clear D. The CDR3 is 15 amino acids. CDR1 is MNHEY, CDR2 SMNVEV, per germline (reference sequence). V shed 2 bases and J shed 3 bases, with 14 bases lying between them. CDR3 protein: CASSLKQVIIYEQYF. As DNA, the CDR3 is TGTGCCAGCAGTTTAAAGCAGGTCATCATCTACGAGCAGTACTTC.

DNA for the CDR3: TGTGCCAGCAGTTTTGCGGGTAGCAGCACTGAAGCTTTCTTT. This encodes CASSFAGSSTEAFF. The chain carries TRBV27 and TRBJ1-1; D uncertain. The CDR3 contains 14 residues. The germline V gene has CDR1 MNHEY and CDR2 SMNVEV (reference sequence). Trimming stripped 3 bases from V and 4 bases from J, with 12 bases between.

The chain combines TRBV5-1 with TRBJ2-3; D may be TRBD2 (5 bases). With 0 bases removed from V and 4 bases from J, the gap between germline ends came to 9 bases. This CDR3 is 14 amino acids long. The germline V gene has CDR1 SGHRS and CDR2 YFSETQ. The CDR3 DNA reads as TGCGCCAGCAGCTTGGCGTCCGGGGCAGATACGCAGTATTTT. Its protein is CASSLASGADTQYF.

The rearrangement joins TRBV6-4 to TRBJ2-1; D not certain. V was clipped by 4 bases and J by 13 bases, with 26 bases between them. The CDR3 is 16 amino acids. Per germline, CDR1 MRHNA and CDR2 SNTAGT. The CDR3 loop reads CASSARDSANPNEQFF. The CDR3 nucleotides read TGTGCCAGCAGTGCTCGCGACTCCGCAAACCCCAACGAACAGTTCTTC.

The chain uses TRBV19 and TRBJ1-5; TRBD1 matches at 10 bases. CDR3 length: 18 amino acids. After removal of 2 bases from V and 0 bases from J, the junction contained 7 bases not matched to a gene. Germline CDR1 LNHDA, CDR2 SQIVND (reference sequence). Here the CDR3 DNA reads TGTGCCAGTAGTATAAGACAGGGGGCATCTTATAGCAATCAGCCCCAGCATTTT. Residues: CASSIRQGASYSNQPQHF.

The chain uses TRBV19 and TRBJ1-2; D remains unclear. There are 14 residues in the CDR3. V shed 6 bases and J shed 7 bases, with 18 bases lying between them. Germline V lookup: CDR1 LNHDA, CDR2 SQIVND (reference sequence). CDR3 sequence reads: CASSPVPPSGGYTF. CDR3 bases: TGTGCCAGTAGCCCGGTCCCCCCATCCGGTGGCTACACCTTC.

This chain joins TRBV15 and TRBJ2-5; 8 positions match TRBD1. The CDR3 spans 15 residues. The ends lost 3 bases at V and 5 bases at J; junction bases unmatched: 8. From germline, CDR1 is LNHNV and CDR2 YYDKDF (reference sequence). CDR3 sequence reads: CATSRSQGVGETQYF. The DNA of the CDR3 is TGTGCCACCAGCAGGTCACAGGGGGTTGGGGAGACCCAGTACTTC.

The genes are TRBV19 and TRBJ1-2, with D possibly TRBD1 on 5 matching bases. The germline gives CDR1 LNHDA, CDR2 SQIVND (reference sequence). With 5 bases removed from V and 2 bases from J, the gap between germline ends came to 12 bases. The CDR3 consists of 14 residues. The CDR3: CASSSAGPNYGYTF. The CDR3 nucleotides are TGTGCCAGTAGTTCGGCAGGGCCCAACTATGGCTACACCTTC.

The chain combines TRBV27 with TRBJ1-5; no clear D gene. The CDR3 has 15 amino acids. V lost 6 bases and J lost 2, with 14 bases in between. Per germline, CDR1 MNHEY and CDR2 SMNVEV (reference sequence). CDR3 DNA sequence: TGTGCCAGCAGCATGACCGGGATGGGCAATCAGCCCCAGCATTTT. Its translation: CASSMTGMGNQPQHF.

The rearrangement links TRBV6-1 to TRBJ1-4, with D unresolved. The germline V and J ends were trimmed by 1 base and 4 bases, with 7 bases remaining between them. CDR3 length: 14 residues. Germline CDR1 and CDR2: MNHNS and SASEGT. The CDR3 DNA sequence: TGTGCCAGCAGTGAAGGGCTGCTTAATGAAAAACTGTTTTTT. It yields the protein CASSEGLLNEKLFF.

The table lists this clone with many counts. The rearrangement joins TRBV21-1 to TRBJ2-7; TRBD2 is the table's D call and was not checked against the DNA. TRBV21-1 is a pseudogene. This CDR3 has 13 amino acids. In nucleotides, the CDR3 is TGTGGCACAGCGGGGGGTAGGTGTCACGAGCAGTACTTC. Translated: CGTAGGRCHEQYF.

This clone turned up a few times. In DNA form, the CDR3 reads TGTGCCAGCAGTGACGCGGGGGGCTCCTACAATGAGCAGTTCTTC. Protein: CASSDAGGSYNEQFF. This rearrangement joins TRBV6-4 to TRBJ2-1; TRBD2 matches 8 bases. Unmatched junction bases numbered 0, after V lost 2 bases and J lost 0 bases. The CDR3 has 15 amino acids. Germline CDR1 MRHNA, CDR2 SNTAGT.

The gene calls are TRBV15 and TRBJ2-6; D perhaps matches TRBD2 (6 bases). The germline V gene has CDR1 LNHNV and CDR2 YYDKDF (reference sequence). Between the trimmed V and J ends, which lost 6 bases and 4 bases, there was a span of 22 bases. This CDR3 has 18 residues. The CDR3 sequence is CATSFWGDSARGANVLTF. Here the CDR3 DNA reads TGTGCCACCAGTTTTTGGGGGGATAGCGCGCGAGGGGCCAACGTCCTGACTTTC.

The chain employs TRBV5-1 and TRBJ1-6, with D unresolved. V was trimmed by 5 bases and J by 6 bases, leaving 6 bases between them. The CDR3 is made up of 12 amino acids. Germline V gene lookup returns CDR1 SGHRS and CDR2 YFSETQ. CDR3 loop: CASRTGNSPLHF. The CDR3 bases are TGCGCCAGCAGAACGGGTAATTCACCCCTCCACTTT. Supplemented by reference TRBV5-1 and TRBJ1-6, the full variable domain reads KAGVTQTPRYLIKTRGQQVTLSCSPISGHRSVSWYQQTPGQGLQFLFEYFSETQRNKGNFPGRFSGRQFSNSRSEMNVSTLELGDSALYLCASRTGNSPLHFGNGTRLTVT.

The J gene is TRBJ2-5, the V gene TRBV5-6; 7 bases fit TRBD2. J was trimmed by 2 bases and V by 4 bases; bases with no gene match: 14. The CDR3 contains 17 residues. CDR1 is SGHDT and CDR2 is YYEEEE in the germline V gene. CDR3 sequence (DNA): TGTGCCAGCAGCCCCGCCGGGCTAGCCGGGAGGCAAGAGACCCAGTACTTC. Protein sequence: CASSPAGLAGRQETQYF.